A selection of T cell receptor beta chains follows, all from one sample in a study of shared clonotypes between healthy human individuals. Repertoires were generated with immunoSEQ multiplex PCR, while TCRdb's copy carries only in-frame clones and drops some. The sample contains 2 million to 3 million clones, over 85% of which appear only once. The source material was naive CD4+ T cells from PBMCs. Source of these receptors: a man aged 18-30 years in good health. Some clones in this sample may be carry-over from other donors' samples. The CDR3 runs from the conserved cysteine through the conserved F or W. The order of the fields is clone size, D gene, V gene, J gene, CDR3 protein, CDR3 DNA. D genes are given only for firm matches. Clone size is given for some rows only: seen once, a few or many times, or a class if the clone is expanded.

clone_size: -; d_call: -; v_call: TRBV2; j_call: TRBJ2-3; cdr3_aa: CASTAYLASPQYF; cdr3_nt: TGTGCCAGCACTGCATACCTGGCAAGTCCGCAGTATTTT
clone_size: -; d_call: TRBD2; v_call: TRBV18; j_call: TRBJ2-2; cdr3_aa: CASPPGREANTGELFF; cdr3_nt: TGTGCCAGCCCCCCCGGGCGGGAGGCAAACACCGGGGAGCTGTTTTTT
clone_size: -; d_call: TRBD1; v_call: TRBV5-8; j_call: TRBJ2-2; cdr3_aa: CASSLTGGRPGELFF; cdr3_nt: TGTGCCAGCAGCCTTACAGGGGGCCGTCCCGGGGAGCTGTTTTTT
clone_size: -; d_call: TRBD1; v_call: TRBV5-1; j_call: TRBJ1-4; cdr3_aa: CASSLAGTGNEKLFF; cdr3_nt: TGCGCCAGCAGCTTGGCTGGGACAGGCAATGAAAAACTGTTTTTT
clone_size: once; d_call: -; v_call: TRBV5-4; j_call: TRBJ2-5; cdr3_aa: CASSARPSGQETQYF; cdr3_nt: TGTGCCAGCAGCGCGAGACCCAGCGGCCAAGAGACCCAGTACTTC
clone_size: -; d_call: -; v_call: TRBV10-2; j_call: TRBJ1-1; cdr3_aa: CASRRVLEVSYTEAFF; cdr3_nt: TGCGCCAGCAGACGGGTCCTAGAGGTATCGTACACTGAAGCTTTCTTT
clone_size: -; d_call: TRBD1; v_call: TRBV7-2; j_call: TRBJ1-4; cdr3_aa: CASSFGTGEKLFF; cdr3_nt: TGTGCCAGCAGCTTTGGGACAGGTGAAAAACTGTTTTTT
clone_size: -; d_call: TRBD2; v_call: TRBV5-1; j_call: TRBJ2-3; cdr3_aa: CASSSGGLAGGSTDTQYF; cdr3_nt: TGCGCCAGCAGCTCGGGCGGACTAGCGGGGGGGAGCACAGATACGCAGTATTTT
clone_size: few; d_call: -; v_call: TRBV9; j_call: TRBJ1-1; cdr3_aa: CASSVRPVTAMNTEAFF; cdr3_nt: TGTGCCAGCAGCGTCAGACCCGTGACAGCCATGAACACTGAAGCTTTCTTT
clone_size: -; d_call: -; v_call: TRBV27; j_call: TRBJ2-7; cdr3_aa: CASSFSRYGNEQYF; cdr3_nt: TGTGCCAGCAGTTTCTCTCGCTACGGCAACGAGCAGTACTTC
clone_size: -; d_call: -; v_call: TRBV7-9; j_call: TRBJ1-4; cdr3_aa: CASSLGGGNEKLFF; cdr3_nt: TGTGCCAGCAGCTTAGGTGGGGGTAATGAAAAACTGTTTTTT
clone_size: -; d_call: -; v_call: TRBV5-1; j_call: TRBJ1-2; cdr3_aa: CASSAPSSGGLNYGYTF; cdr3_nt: TGCGCCAGCAGCGCCCCCTCGTCGGGGGGGCTGAACTATGGCTACACCTTC
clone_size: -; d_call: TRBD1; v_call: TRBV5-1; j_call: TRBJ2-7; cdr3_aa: CASSRDRGRFAGPLNEQYF; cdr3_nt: TGCGCCAGCAGTCGGGACAGGGGGCGTTTTGCGGGACCCCTCAACGAGCAGTACTTC
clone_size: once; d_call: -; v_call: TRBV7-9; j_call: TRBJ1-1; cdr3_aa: CASSFLGGMNTEAFF; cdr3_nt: TGTGCCAGCAGCTTTTTGGGCGGCATGAACACTGAAGCTTTCTTT
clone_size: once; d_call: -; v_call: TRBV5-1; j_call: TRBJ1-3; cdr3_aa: CASSFVTGLSGNTIYF; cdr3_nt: TGCGCCAGCAGTTTTGTAACAGGCCTCTCTGGAAACACCATATATTTT
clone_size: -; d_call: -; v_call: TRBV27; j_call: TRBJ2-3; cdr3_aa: CASAGRPRASTDTQYF; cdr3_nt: TGTGCCAGCGCTGGGAGACCGAGAGCTAGCACAGATACGCAGTATTTT
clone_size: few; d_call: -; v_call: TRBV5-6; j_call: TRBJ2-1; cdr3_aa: CASSFYNEQFF; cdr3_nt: TGTGCCAGCAGCTTTTACAATGAGCAGTTCTTC
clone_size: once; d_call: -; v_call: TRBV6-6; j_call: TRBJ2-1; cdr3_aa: CASSYGGLQYEQFF; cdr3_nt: TGTGCCAGCAGTTACGGGGGATTACAATATGAGCAGTTCTTC
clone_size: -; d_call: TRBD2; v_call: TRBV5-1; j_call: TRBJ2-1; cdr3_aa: CASRGGIAGGINEQFF; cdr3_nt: TGCGCCAGCAGGGGAGGGATAGCGGGAGGGATCAATGAGCAGTTCTTC
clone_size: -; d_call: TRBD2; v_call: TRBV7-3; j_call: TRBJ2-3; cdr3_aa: CASSQGASGGTYTQYF; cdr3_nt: TGTGCCAGCAGCCAGGGGGCTAGCGGGGGCACATATACGCAGTATTTT
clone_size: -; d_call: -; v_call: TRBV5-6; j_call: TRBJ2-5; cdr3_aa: CASSLSAGGLETQYF; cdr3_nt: TGTGCCAGCAGCTTGTCTGCAGGCGGCTTGGAGACCCAGTACTTC
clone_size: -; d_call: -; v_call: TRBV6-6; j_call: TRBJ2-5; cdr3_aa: CASSFQRHSQETQYF; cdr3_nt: TGTGCCAGCAGTTTCCAAAGACATAGCCAAGAGACCCAGTACTTC
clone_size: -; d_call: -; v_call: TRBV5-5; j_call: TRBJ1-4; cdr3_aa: CASSSPTEQSEKLFF; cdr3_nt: TGTGCCAGCAGCTCGCCGACAGAGCAAAGTGAAAAACTGTTTTTT
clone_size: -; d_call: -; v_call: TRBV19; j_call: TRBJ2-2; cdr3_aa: CASSPRVETGELFF; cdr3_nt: TGTGCCAGTAGTCCTAGGGTTGAGACCGGGGAGCTGTTTTTT
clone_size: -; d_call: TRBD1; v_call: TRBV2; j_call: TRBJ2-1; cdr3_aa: CASSGPGTGSEQFF; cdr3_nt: TGTGCCAGCAGTGGACCCGGGACAGGGAGTGAGCAGTTCTTC
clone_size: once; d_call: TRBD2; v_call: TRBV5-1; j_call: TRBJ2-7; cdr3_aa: CASSLPLLAGGPDEQYF; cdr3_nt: TGCGCCAGCAGCTTGCCGTTACTAGCGGGAGGGCCTGACGAGCAGTACTTC
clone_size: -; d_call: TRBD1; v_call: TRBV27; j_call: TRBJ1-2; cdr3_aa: CASSLFWTGAYYGYTF; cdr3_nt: TGTGCCAGCAGTTTGTTCTGGACAGGGGCGTACTACGGCTACACCTTC
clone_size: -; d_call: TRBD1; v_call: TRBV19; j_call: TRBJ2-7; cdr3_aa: CASRTGFGSYEQYF; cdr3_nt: TGTGCCAGTCGGACAGGGTTCGGCTCCTACGAGCAGTACTTC
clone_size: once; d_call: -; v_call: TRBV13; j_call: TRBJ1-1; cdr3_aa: CASSLNWNTEAFF; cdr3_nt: TGTGCCAGCAGCTTAAATTGGAACACTGAAGCTTTCTTT
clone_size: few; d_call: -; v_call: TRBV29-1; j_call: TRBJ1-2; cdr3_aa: CSVPDRHSYGYTF; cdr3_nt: TGCAGCGTGCCAGATAGACACAGCTATGGCTACACCTTC
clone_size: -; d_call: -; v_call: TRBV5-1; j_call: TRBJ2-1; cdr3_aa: CASSLDPDLGYNEQFF; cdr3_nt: TGCGCCAGCAGCTTGGACCCGGACCTAGGCTACAATGAGCAGTTCTTC
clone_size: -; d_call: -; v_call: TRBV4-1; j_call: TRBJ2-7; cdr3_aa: CASSAGTYEQYF; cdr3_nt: TGCGCCAGCAGCGCTGGGACCTACGAGCAGTACTTC
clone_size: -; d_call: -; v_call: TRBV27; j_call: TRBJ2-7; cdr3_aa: CASSFRGEQYF; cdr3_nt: TGTGCCAGCAGTTTTAGAGGCGAGCAGTACTTC
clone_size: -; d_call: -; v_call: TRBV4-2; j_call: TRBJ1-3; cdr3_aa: CASSRGQLRSGNTIYF; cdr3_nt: TGTGCCAGCAGCCGCGGACAGCTACGCTCTGGAAACACCATATATTTT
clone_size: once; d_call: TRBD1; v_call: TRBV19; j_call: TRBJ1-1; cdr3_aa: CASSPRARQGRNTEAFF; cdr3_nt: TGTGCCAGTAGTCCTCGCGCAAGACAGGGAAGGAACACTGAAGCTTTCTTT
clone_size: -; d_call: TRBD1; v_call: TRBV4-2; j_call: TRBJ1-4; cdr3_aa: CASSRVALGQGNEKLFF; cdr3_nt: TGTGCCAGCAGCCGAGTAGCTTTGGGACAGGGGAATGAAAAACTGTTTTTT
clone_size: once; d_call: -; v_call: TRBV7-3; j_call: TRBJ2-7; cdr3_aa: CASSWNAGASYEQYF; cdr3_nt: TGTGCCAGCAGCTGGAATGCGGGGGCCAGCTACGAGCAGTACTTC
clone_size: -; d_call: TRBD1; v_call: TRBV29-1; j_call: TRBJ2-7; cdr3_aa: CSVESRTGIFSEQYF; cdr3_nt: TGCAGCGTTGAGTCGAGGACAGGGATTTTCTCCGAGCAGTACTTC
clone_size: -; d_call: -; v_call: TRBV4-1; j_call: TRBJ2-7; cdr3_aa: CASSQGGQGNYEQYF; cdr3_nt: TGCGCCAGCAGCCAAGGGGGCCAGGGGAACTACGAGCAGTACTTC
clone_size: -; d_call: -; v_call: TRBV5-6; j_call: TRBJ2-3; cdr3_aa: CASSLGPSQGSPPTQYF; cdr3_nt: TGTGCCAGCAGCTTGGGCCCCTCCCAGGGGTCGCCTCCAACGCAGTATTTT
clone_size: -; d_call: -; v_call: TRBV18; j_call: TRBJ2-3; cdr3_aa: CASSPDSNTDTQYF; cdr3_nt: TGTGCCAGCTCACCCGACTCCAACACAGATACGCAGTATTTT
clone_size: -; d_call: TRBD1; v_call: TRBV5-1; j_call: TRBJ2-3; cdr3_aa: CASSRGRTGFAADTQYF; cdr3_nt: TGCGCCAGCAGTCGAGGTCGGACAGGGTTTGCCGCAGATACGCAGTATTTT
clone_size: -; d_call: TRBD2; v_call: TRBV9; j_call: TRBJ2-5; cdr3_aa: CASSVDKGGETQYF; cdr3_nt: TGTGCCAGCAGCGTAGATAAGGGAGGGGAGACCCAGTACTTC
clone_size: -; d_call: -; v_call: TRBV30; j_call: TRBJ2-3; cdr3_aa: CAWNAGSDTDTQYF; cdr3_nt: TGTGCCTGGAACGCCGGGTCAGACACAGATACGCAGTATTTT
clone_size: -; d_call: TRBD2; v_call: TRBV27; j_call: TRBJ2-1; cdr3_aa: CASSFKGIQGLAGAGDEQFF; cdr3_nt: TGTGCCAGCAGTTTTAAGGGGATACAGGGACTAGCGGGAGCTGGGGATGAGCAGTTCTTC
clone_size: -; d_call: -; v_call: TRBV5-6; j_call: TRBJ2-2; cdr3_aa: CASNLAGTNTGELFF; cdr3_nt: TGTGCCAGCAACCTCGCGGGGACGAACACCGGGGAGCTGTTTTTT
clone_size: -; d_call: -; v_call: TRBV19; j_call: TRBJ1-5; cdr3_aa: CASTQLGVSNQPQHF; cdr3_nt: TGTGCCAGTACCCAATTGGGAGTTAGCAATCAGCCCCAGCATTTT
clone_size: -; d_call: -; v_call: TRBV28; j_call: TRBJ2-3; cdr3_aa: CASSPSGADTQYF; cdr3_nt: TGTGCCAGCAGCCCTTCGGGAGCAGATACGCAGTATTTT